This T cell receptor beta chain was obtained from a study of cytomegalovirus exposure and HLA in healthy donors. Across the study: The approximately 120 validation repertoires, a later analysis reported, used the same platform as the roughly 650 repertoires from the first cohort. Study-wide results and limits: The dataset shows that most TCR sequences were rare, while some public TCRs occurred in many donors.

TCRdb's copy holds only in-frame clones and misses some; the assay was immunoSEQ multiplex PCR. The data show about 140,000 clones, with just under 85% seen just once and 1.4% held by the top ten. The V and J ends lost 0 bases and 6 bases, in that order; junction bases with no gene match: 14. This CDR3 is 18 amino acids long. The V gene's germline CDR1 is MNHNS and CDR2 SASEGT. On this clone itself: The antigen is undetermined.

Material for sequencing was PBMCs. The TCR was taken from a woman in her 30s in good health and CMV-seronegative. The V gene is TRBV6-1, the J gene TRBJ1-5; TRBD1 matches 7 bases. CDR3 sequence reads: CASSEALRRQGGGQPQHF. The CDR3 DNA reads TGTGCCAGCAGTGAAGCCCTCAGACGACAGGGTGGAGGTCAGCCCCAGCATTTT.